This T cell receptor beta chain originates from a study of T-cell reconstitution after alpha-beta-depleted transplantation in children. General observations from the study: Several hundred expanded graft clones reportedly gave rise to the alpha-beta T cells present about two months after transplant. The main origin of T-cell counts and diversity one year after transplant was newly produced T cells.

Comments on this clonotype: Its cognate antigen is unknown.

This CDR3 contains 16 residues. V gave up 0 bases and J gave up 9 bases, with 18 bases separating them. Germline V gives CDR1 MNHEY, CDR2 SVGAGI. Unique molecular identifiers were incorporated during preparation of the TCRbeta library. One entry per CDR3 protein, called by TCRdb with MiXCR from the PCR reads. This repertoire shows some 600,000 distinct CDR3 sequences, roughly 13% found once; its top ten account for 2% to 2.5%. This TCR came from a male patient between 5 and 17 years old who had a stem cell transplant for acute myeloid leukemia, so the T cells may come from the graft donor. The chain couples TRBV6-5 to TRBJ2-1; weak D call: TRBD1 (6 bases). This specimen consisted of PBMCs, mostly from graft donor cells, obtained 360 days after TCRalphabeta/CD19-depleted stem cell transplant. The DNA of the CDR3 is TGTGCCAGCAGTTACTCGTCAGGGGTTGGCTGGAGTGAGCAGTTCTTC. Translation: CASSYSSGVGWSEQFF.